This TCR beta chain was identified in a study of T cells in women clearing cervical HPV infection. Here immunoSEQ multiplex PCR was the method, and the copy in TCRdb shows in-frame clones only, minus some. The ten most abundant clones cover 7.6% of a sample with fewer than 50,000 clones. Sequencing was done on a sample of blood buffy coat. This clonotype was sampled from a woman aged 18 to 75 with a cervical HPV16 infection that either progressed to CIN3+ or cleared (not recorded which).

The CDR3 DNA, read in part, is TGTGCCAGCTCACCTTCCGAGGGGTTAGGGCAGCCC. Its translation is CASSPSEGLGQP. The entire CDR3 protein reads CASSPSEGLGQPQHF. The genes are TRBV18 and TRBJ1-5; tentatively, D is TRBD1 (5 bases). The sequenced fragment ends 3 residues before the CDR3 boundary, so the rest is inferred from the germline J gene. The CDR3 consists of 15 residues. Germline V gives CDR1 KGHSH, CDR2 LQKENI. The V end was cut by 3 bases, the J end by 7 bases, with 16 bases between.